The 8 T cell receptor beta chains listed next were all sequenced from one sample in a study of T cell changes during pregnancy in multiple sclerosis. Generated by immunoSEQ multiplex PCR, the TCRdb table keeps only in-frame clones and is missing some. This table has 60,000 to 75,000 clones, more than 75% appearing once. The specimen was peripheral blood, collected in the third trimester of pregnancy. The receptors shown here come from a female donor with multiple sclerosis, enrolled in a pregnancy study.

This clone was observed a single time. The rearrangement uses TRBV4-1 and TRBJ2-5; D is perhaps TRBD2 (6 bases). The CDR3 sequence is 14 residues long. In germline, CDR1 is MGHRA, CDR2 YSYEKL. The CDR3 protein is CAVSRGSGEETQYF. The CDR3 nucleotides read TGCGCAGTGTCCCGGGGTAGCGGTGAAGAGACCCAGTACTTC.

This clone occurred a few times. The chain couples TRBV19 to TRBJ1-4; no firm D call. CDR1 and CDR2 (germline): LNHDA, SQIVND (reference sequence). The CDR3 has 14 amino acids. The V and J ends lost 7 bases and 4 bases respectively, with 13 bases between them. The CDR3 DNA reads TGTGCCAGTAAGTCTGGCAGGCTTAATGAAAAACTGTTTTTT. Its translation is CASKSGRLNEKLFF.

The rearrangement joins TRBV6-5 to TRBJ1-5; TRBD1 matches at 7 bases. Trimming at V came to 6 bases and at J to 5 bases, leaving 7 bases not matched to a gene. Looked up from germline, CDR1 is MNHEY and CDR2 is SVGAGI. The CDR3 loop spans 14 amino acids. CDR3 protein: CASRTPTGDQPQHF. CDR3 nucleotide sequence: TGTGCCAGCAGGACCCCAACAGGGGATCAGCCCCAGCATTTT.

The DNA for the CDR3 is TGCGCCAGCAGCTGGGGGGATGACAGGGCCGGAGAAAAACTGTTTTTT. It yields the protein CASSWGDDRAGEKLFF. The genes are TRBV5-1 and TRBJ1-4; 7 nucleotides align to TRBD1. Trimming removed 3 bases from V and 8 bases from J; junction bases left unmatched: 13. Per the germline V gene, CDR1 is SGHRS and CDR2 is YFSETQ. The CDR3 runs 16 residues.

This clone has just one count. The CDR3 here is CASSLEGFQGGNEQYF. Here the CDR3 DNA reads TGTGCCAGCAGCTTAGAGGGATTTCAGGGCGGAAACGAGCAGTACTTC. This chain links TRBV7-6 with TRBJ2-5; tentatively, D is TRBD1 (5 bases). Judging by the DNA end, TRBJ2-7 fits better; the J call may be wrong. CDR1 and CDR2 (germline): SGHVS, FNYEAQ. The CDR3 consists of 16 residues.

CDR3 nucleotide sequence: TGCGCCAGCAGCTCAATAGGGGGAGTCGAAACAGATACGCAGTATTTT. Its translation is CASSSIGGVETDTQYF. The V gene is TRBV5-1, the J gene TRBJ2-3, with D possibly TRBD1 on 6 matching bases. Germline CDR1 SGHRS, CDR2 YFSETQ. Deletions cut 3 bases from V and 3 bases from J, with 17 bases between. This CDR3 has 16 amino acids.

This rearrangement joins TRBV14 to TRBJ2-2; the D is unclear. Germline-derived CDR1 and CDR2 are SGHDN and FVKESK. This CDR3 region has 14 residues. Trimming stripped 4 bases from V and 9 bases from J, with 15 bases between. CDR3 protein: CASSPHLVSRELFF. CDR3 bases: TGTGCCAGCAGCCCCCACTTGGTGTCTAGGGAGCTGTTTTTT.

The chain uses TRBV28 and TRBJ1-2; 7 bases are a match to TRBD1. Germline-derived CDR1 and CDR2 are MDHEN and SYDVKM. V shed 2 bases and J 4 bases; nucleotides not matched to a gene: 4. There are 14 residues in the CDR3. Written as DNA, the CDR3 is TGTGCCAGCAGTTTAACAGGGGTCAGCTATGGCTACACCTTC. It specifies CASSLTGVSYGYTF.